This T cell receptor beta chain appears in the sequencing data of a study of CD8+CD57+ T cells in acquired aplastic anemia. General study points: Overlap between patients and controls comprised 25 to 35 CD8+ CDR3 sequences.

This clonotype has more than one count but fewer than ten. Its target is unknown. The CDR3 consists of 15 residues. Germline CDR1 MDHEN, CDR2 SYDVKM. V lost 4 bases and J lost 8; bases outside the gene matches: 9. The template for TCR beta VDJ and CDR3 sequence profiling was genomic DNA. Each CDR3 protein is one row after TCRdb ran MiXCR on the reads. The sample includes about 170,000 distinct CDR3 sequences, 63% seen only once; the top ten take under 60%. The sample consisted of sorted CD4+, CD8+, or CD8+CD57+ T cells (not recorded which) from PBMCs. J is TRBJ2-1 and V is TRBV28, with 9 bases fitting TRBD1. The receptor's source is a human donor in good health. CDR3 sequence: CASSYPQGARDEQFF. DNA for the CDR3: TGTGCCAGCAGTTACCCACAGGGGGCTAGGGATGAGCAGTTCTTC.